This TCR beta chain was sequenced in a study of T cell responses to AZD1222 COVID-19 vaccine. Study-level findings and limits: Distributed over spike, vaccine-associated CD4 TCRs predominated at 160-218 and 743-854. Just 5 or 6 AZD1222 recipients tested seropositive at baseline.

Pooling was applied to second doses at about 4 or about 12 weeks. A remark on this clone: Its specificity is unknown.

Sequencing used immunoSEQ multiplex PCR; TCRdb keeps in-frame clones, though not all of them. The data hold fewer than 150,000 clones, with about 92% observed a single time. CDR3 size: 13 residues. CDR1 SEHNR and CDR2 FQNEAQ come from the germline V gene (reference sequence). Trimming took off 8 bases at V and 0 bases at J, with 9 bases between the two ends. The chain combines TRBV7-9 with TRBJ2-3; D call uncertain. The sequence was collected from an adult who received the AZD1222 COVID-19 vaccine. This specimen consisted of peripheral blood, obtained 28 days after the second AZD1222 dose. CDR3 sequence reads: CASAQASTDTQYF. The CDR3, as DNA: TGTGCCAGCGCCCAGGCAAGCACAGATACGCAGTATTTT.